This T cell receptor beta chain was recorded in a study of T cell repertoires in cytomegalovirus infection. On the study more broadly: It was the public TCR beta signatures that indicated both CMV infection and matching HLA type.

Study observations and caveats: It was HLA-C-restricted CMV-specific TCR beta clonotypes that dominated the response ex vivo.

This CDR3 region has 15 residues. Germline CDR1 is SGHVS and CDR2 is FQNEAQ. Trimming pared 0 bases from V and 2 bases from J, leaving 10 bases between. In this sample, this clonotype turned up a few times. Its specificity is unknown. TCRdb fed the reads into MiXCR, producing one record per CDR3 protein. The table has about 260,000 distinct CDR3 sequences, 12% to 15% seen once. This chain connects TRBV7-8 to TRBJ1-2; possibly TRBD1 for D (6 bases). The receptor comes from a human donor in good health (CMV status not recorded). Some clones in this sample may be carry-over from other donors' samples. Specimen: PBMCs. Here the CDR3 reads CASSLARQGNYGYTF. CDR3 bases: TGTGCCAGCAGCTTAGCGCGCCAGGGGAACTATGGCTACACCTTC.